The T cell receptor (beta chain) under discussion was sequenced for a study of regulatory T cells in long-lasting Graves disease. Study conclusions and caveats: Persistent Graves' patients had lower TCR diversity than newly diagnosed ones. Small numbers of samples may have cut accuracy.

Building the TCR beta libraries relied on iRepertoire HTBI primers, and CDR3 regions underwent Arm-PCR. TCRdb reanalysed the multiplex PCR reads using MiXCR and keeps one entry per CDR3 protein. The sample contains approximately 440,000 distinct CDR3 sequences, around 15% of which appear only once. Germline lookup yields CDR1 LNHDA and CDR2 SQIVND (reference sequence). The length of the CDR3 is 15 residues. The V end was cut by 8 bases, the J end by 2 bases, with 16 bases between. Documented time point: newly diagnosed GD, antithyroid drugs for less than 3 months. The TCR library used RNA extracted from PBMCs. In this sample, this clonotype turned up a few times. As yet, its antigen is unknown. The same data also contributed to another study, on T cells in Graves' hyperthyroidism and ophthalmopathy. As reported in that work: Primed by the HTBI set, a first-round RT-PCR was run on the TCR CDR3. Most expanded thyroid clonotypes above 0.001 also appeared in blood.

The input for sequencing was peripheral blood mononuclear cells (PBMCs), taken at new diagnosis, from a patient treated with antithyroid drugs. The chain joins TRBV19 to TRBJ1-5; D uncertain. The sequence derives from a man aged 35-49 years with Graves disease. CDR3 DNA: TGTGCCAGTTGCCTAAGCGGTTTGGGCAATCAGCCCCAGCATTTT. It encodes CASCLSGLGNQPQHF. The whole variable domain, filled in from reference TRBV19 and TRBJ1-5, reads DGGITQSPKYLFRKEGQNVTLSCEQNLNHDAMYWYRQDPGQGLRLIYYSQIVNDFQKGDIAEGYSVSREKKESFPLTVTSAQKNPTAFYLCASCLSGLGNQPQHFGDGTRLSIL.